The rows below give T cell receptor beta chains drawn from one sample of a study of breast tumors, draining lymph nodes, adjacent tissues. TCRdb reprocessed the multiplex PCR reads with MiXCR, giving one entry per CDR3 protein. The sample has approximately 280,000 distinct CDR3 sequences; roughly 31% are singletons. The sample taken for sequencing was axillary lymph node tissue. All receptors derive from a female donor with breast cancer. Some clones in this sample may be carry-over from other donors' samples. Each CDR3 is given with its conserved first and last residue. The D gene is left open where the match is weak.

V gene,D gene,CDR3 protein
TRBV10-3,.,CAIRDGRASPLHF
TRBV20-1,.,CSAKPPFRGAGEQFF
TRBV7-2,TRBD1,CASRRDRGSYEQYF
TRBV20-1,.,CSARDMTVPNQPQHF
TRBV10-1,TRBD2,CASSDGGLAGAMQYF
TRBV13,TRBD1,CASRRTGYYEQYF
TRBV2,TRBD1,CASRERVTGSSYEQYF
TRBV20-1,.,CSAGADSNQPQHF
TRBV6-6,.,CASFGAAGLGVIEQYF
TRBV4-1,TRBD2,CASSQTSGSILGELFF
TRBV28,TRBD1,CASSRLQGNYGYTF
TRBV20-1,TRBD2,CSARGEATNTGELFF
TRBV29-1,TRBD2,CSVRKLAGATGTGELFF
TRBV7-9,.,CASSYWAGGHEQYF
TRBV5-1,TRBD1,CASSLGQASSGNTIYF
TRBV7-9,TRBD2,CASGRLAYYNEQFF
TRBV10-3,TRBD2,CAISVAGVGDAQYF
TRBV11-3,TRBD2,CASSPGLAGFTGELFF
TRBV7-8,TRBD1,CASSFARDRGGAFF
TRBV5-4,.,CASSLRGRGQETQYF
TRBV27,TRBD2,CASSLVPGLGTDTQYF
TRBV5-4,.,CASSLTGQGETQYF
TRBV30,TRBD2,CAWSGGTKGIQYF
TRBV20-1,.,CSARDSFGGASYEQYF
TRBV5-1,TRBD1,CASSFGQGESSPLHF
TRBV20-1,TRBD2,CSAWTSGSSAEQFF
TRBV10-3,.,CAISEPGSGTDTQYF
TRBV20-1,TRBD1,CSARDPGTGRGEQFF
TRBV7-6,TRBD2,CASSLGSGINTDTQYF
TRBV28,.,CASSLSAQPQHF
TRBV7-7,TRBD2,CASGLGTTLETQYF
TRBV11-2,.,CASRTQGTGELFF
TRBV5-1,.,CASSGGTGTDTQYF
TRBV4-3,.,CASSQDPLAARGYTF
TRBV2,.,CASSVFTSNQPQHF
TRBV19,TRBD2,CASSKGLAGEETQYF
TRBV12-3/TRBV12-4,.,CASSFGHEQFF
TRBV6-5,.,CATATATREGYTF
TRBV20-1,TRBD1,CSASGGGGGYTF
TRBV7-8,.,CASSFYICSAREGRGTAYEQYF
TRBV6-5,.,CASTRQPHYGYTF
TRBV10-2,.,CASSQDRNTEAFF
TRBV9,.,CASSVDSIDTQYF
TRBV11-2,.,CASSPGTATDTQYF
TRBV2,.,CAQRGQGFNSPLHF
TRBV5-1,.,CASSPGLEGATQYF
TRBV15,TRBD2,CATSGTSGSSTDTQYF
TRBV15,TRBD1,CATSSSSRGPGELFF
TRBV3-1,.,CASSQDRRYATAKGNTIYF